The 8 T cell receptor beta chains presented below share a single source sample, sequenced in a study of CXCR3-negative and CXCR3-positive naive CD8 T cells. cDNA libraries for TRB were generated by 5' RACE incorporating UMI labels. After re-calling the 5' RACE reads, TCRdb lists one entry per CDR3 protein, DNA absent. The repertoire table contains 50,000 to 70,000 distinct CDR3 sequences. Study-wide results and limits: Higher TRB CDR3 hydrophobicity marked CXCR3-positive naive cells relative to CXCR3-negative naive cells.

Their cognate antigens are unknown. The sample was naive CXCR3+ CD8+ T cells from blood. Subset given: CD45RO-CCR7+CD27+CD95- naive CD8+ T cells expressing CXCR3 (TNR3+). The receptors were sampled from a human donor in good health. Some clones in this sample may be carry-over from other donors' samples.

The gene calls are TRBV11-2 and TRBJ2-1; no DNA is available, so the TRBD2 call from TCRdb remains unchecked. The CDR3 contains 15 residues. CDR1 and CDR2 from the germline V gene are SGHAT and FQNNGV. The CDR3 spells CASGLGGGAINEQFF.

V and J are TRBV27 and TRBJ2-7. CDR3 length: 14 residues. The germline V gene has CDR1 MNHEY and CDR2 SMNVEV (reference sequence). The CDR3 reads CASSTLRRPNEQYF.

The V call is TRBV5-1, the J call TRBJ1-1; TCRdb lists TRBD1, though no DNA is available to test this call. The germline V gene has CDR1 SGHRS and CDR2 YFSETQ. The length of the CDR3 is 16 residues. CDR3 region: CASTLGGNEWNTEAFF.

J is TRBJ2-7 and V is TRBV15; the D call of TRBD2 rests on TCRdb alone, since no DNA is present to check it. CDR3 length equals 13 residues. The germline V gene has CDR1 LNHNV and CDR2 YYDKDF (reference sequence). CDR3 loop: CATSPPGLIEQYF.

CDR3 loop: CAWSDDPESPYEQYF. V gene TRBV30 combines with J gene TRBJ2-7. Germline V gene lookup returns CDR1 GTSNPN and CDR2 SVGIG (reference sequence). The CDR3 consists of 15 residues. Full variable domain (missing parts from reference TRBV30 and TRBJ2-7): SQTIHQWPATLVQPVGSPLSLECTVEGTSNPNLYWYRQAAGRGLQLLFYSVGIGQISSEVPQNLSASRPQDRQFILSSKKLLLSDSGFYLCAWSDDPESPYEQYFGPGTRLTVT.

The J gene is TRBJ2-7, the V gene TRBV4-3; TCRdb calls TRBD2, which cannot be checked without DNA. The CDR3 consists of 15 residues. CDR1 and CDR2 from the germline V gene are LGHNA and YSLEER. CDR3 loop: CASSQVIAGVYEQYF.

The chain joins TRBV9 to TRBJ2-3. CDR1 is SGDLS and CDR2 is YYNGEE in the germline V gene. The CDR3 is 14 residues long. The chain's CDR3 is CASSVGGSTDTQYF.

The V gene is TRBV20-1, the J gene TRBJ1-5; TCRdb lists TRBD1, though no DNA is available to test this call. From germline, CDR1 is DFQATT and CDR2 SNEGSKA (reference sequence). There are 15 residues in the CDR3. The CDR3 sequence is CSASTGTGNNQPQHF.